This T cell receptor (beta chain) is from a study of CD8 T cells in Susac syndrome. Overall study findings and caveats: The study conceded that relatively few individuals underwent its TCR sequencing and HLA analysis.

Trimming cost V 1 base and J 5 bases, with 9 bases left between them. Per germline, CDR1 SGHDN and CDR2 FVKESK. This CDR3 is 13 amino acids long. Worth noting for this clonotype: Its specificity is not known.

Random hexamers were used to reverse transcribe an amount of roughly 0.45 to 1 ug RNA. TCRdb re-called the immunoSEQ multiplex PCR reads with MiXCR, one entry per CDR3 protein. The data show about 160,000 distinct CDR3 sequences, around 93% seen once. This clonotype was obtained from a human donor in good health. This chain joins TRBV14 and TRBJ2-7; D gene uncertain. The sequenced sample consisted of CD4+ T cells from PBMCs. The CDR3 is CASSQANSNEQYF. DNA of the CDR3: TGTGCCAGCAGCCAAGCCAACAGCAACGAGCAGTACTTC.